The rows below give T cell receptor beta chains drawn from one sample of a study of blood T cells in healthy people across ages. Each CDR3 protein is one row after TCRdb ran MiXCR on the 5' RACE reads. The sample holds hundreds of thousands of distinct CDR3 sequences, about 37% seen once. The specimen sequenced was blood. These receptors originate from a young man in good health. The CDR3 runs from the conserved cysteine through the conserved F or W. The order of the fields is D gene, J gene, clone size, V gene, CDR3 DNA, CDR3 protein. The D gene is left open where the match is weak. Clone size is given for some rows only: seen once, a few or many times, or a class if the clone is expanded.

D: -; J: TRBJ1-2; size: -; V: TRBV6-2/TRBV6-3; DNA: TGTGCCAGCACCGACCCGGACAGCTCAACCTCTAACTATGGCTACACCTTC; CDR3: CASTDPDSSTSNYGYTF
D: -; J: TRBJ1-6; size: -; V: TRBV2; DNA: TGTGCCCGGGGCACAGGGCCTAATTCACCCCTCCACTTT; CDR3: CARGTGPNSPLHF
D: TRBD1; J: TRBJ2-7; size: -; V: TRBV28; DNA: TGTGCCAGCAGTCCCTGGACAGGGGGCGCCTACAATGAGCAGTACTTC; CDR3: CASSPWTGGAYNEQYF
D: -; J: TRBJ2-7; size: -; V: TRBV7-2; DNA: TGTGCCAGCAGCTTGACCCAACCTAGCTACGAGCAGTACTTC; CDR3: CASSLTQPSYEQYF
D: -; J: TRBJ2-1; size: few; V: TRBV20-1; DNA: TGCAGTGCTAGAGATCCGAAGGTACAGGGAGCCTCTGTGGATGAGCAGTTCTTC; CDR3: CSARDPKVQGASVDEQFF
D: -; J: TRBJ2-1; size: -; V: TRBV12-3/TRBV12-4; DNA: TGTGCCAACAGTTTGTCCTACAATGAGCAGTTCTTC; CDR3: CANSLSYNEQFF
D: TRBD2; J: TRBJ2-1; size: -; V: TRBV28; DNA: TGTGCCAGCAGTTACGACGCCCGGGGGGACGAGACCCAGTTCTTC; CDR3: CASSYDARGDETQFF
D: -; J: TRBJ1-1; size: few; V: TRBV7-2; DNA: TGTGCCAGCAAACGGGGAGAGAACACTGAAGCTTTCTTT; CDR3: CASKRGENTEAFF
D: -; J: TRBJ2-7; size: -; V: TRBV6-1; DNA: TGTGCCAGCGGTATCGACGGAGGGTCCTACAATGAGCAGTACTTC; CDR3: CASGIDGGSYNEQYF
D: TRBD1; J: TRBJ1-4; size: -; V: TRBV12-3/TRBV12-4; DNA: TGTGCCAGCAGCCCTCGACAGGGGCACCTGTTTTTT; CDR3: CASSPRQGHLFF
D: -; J: TRBJ1-1; size: -; V: TRBV6-6; DNA: TGTGCCAGCAGTTACGGTCCCGGTTGGAACACTGAAGCTTTCTTT; CDR3: CASSYGPGWNTEAFF
D: -; J: TRBJ2-7; size: -; V: TRBV12-3/TRBV12-4; DNA: TGTGCCAGCAGCCCCGCATCGAGCTCCTACAATGAGCAGTACTTC; CDR3: CASSPASSSYNEQYF
D: -; J: TRBJ2-6; size: -; V: TRBV7-6; DNA: TGTGCCGGCAGCACGCGATTATCAGGGGATTCTGGGGCCAACGTCCTGACTTTC; CDR3: CAGSTRLSGDSGANVLTF
D: -; J: TRBJ1-4; size: -; V: TRBV5-1; DNA: TGCGCCAGCAGCTCAGGGCAGGGTTCGGCTAATGAAAAACTGTTTTTT; CDR3: CASSSGQGSANEKLFF
D: TRBD2; J: TRBJ2-5; size: -; V: TRBV6-6; DNA: TGTGCCAGCAGTTACTCGGGGGGGTTTGGGGAGACCCAGTACTTC; CDR3: CASSYSGGFGETQYF
D: -; J: TRBJ2-1; size: few; V: TRBV6-2/TRBV6-3; DNA: TGTGCCAGCAGCCCGACAGGGAGGAACAATGAGCAGTTCTTC; CDR3: CASSPTGRNNEQFF
D: -; J: TRBJ1-5; size: -; V: TRBV4-1; DNA: TGCGCCAGCAGCCAAACCCTAGGGACAAATAGCAATCAGCCCCAGCATTTT; CDR3: CASSQTLGTNSNQPQHF
D: TRBD1; J: TRBJ2-1; size: -; V: TRBV29-1; DNA: TGCTGCGTTGAAGACAGGGCGGGTGAGCAGTTCTTC; CDR3: CCVEDRAGEQFF
D: -; J: TRBJ2-3; size: -; V: TRBV7-2; DNA: TGTGCCAGCAGCATCCGCCTCAGCACAGATACGCAGTATTTT; CDR3: CASSIRLSTDTQYF
D: TRBD2; J: TRBJ2-3; size: -; V: TRBV12-3/TRBV12-4; DNA: TGTGCCAGCAGCGGACTAGCGGGGGCCTTGTTTGGTACAGATATGCAGTATTTT; CDR3: CASSGLAGALFGTDMQYF
D: TRBD1; J: TRBJ2-1; size: -; V: TRBV12-3/TRBV12-4; DNA: TGTGCCTCCTGGGACAGGCGGGCTGACAATGAGCAGTTCTTC; CDR3: CASWDRRADNEQFF
D: TRBD2; J: TRBJ2-5; size: -; V: TRBV27; DNA: TGTGCCGGCAGTTTTTCAGCGGGGGGTCCGCAGTACTTC; CDR3: CAGSFSAGGPQYF
D: -; J: TRBJ2-1; size: -; V: TRBV29-1; DNA: TGCAGCGTTGGGAGCCTCTACAATGAGCAGTTCTTC; CDR3: CSVGSLYNEQFF
D: -; J: TRBJ1-4; size: -; V: TRBV19; DNA: TGTGCCAGTAGCGGGGAGAGAGGGACCGGCGATTATGAAAAACTGTTTTTT; CDR3: CASSGERGTGDYEKLFF
D: -; J: TRBJ1-5; size: -; V: TRBV3-1; DNA: TGTGCCAGCAGCCAAGAACCCACCGATTCTCAGCCCCAGCATTTT; CDR3: CASSQEPTDSQPQHF